This T cell receptor beta chain was recovered during a study of cytomegalovirus exposure and HLA in healthy donors. The CDR3 length is 16 residues. Looked up from germline, CDR1 is SGHAT and CDR2 is FQNNGV. Trimming removed 4 bases at V and 3 bases at J, with 18 bases between. With 60 Vbeta and 13 Jbeta primers, the PCR was carried out. Generated by immunoSEQ multiplex PCR, the TCRdb table keeps only in-frame clones and is missing some. The data hold 200,000 or so clones, with around 77% observed a single time. The chain joins TRBV11-2 to TRBJ1-1; D may be TRBD1 (5 bases). Material: PBMCs. This TCR was sampled from a young woman in good health and CMV-seronegative. CDR3 nucleotides: TGTGCCAGCAGCTCTCTCCTGGGAGGGGTCGACACTGAAGCTTTCTTT. Amino acid sequence: CASSSLLGGVDTEAFF.